This T cell receptor (beta chain) was documented in a study of blood T cell repertoires in COVID-19. Looking at the study overall: The study drew acute and convalescent COVID-19 samples from the United States, Italy and Spain. Nucleic acid was either cDNA or gDNA, and it came from T cells, B-cell-depleted T cells, or PBMCs.

This CDR3 is built from 16 residues. Germline V gene sequence: CDR1 KGHSY, CDR2 FQNENV. V was clipped by 5 bases and J by 2 bases, with 16 bases between them. Method: immunoSEQ multiplex PCR; TCRdb's copy keeps in-frame clones and lacks some. Of some 210,000 clones listed, about 83% are singletons. The genes are TRBV16 and TRBJ2-1; possible D gene TRBD1, 6 bases. The source is a woman aged 45 to 65 with active or convalescent COVID-19. Specimen: peripheral blood. The CDR3 DNA follows: TGTGCCAGCAGCACACAGGGTGGGGCCGCCTACAATGAGCAGTTCTTC. Its protein product is CASSTQGGAAYNEQFF.